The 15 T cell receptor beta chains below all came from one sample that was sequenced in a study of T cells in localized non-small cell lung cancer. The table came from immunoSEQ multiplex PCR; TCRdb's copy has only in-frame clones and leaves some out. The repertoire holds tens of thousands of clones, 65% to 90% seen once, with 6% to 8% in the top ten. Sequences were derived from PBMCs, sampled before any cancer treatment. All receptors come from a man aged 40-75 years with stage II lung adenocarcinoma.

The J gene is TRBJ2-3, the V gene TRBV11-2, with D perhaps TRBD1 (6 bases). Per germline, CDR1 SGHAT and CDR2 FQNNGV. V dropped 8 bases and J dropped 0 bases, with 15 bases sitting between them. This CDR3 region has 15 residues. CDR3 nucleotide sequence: TGTGCCAGCGGTTCAGGGGTTCTTAGCACAGATACGCAGTATTTT. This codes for CASGSGVLSTDTQYF.

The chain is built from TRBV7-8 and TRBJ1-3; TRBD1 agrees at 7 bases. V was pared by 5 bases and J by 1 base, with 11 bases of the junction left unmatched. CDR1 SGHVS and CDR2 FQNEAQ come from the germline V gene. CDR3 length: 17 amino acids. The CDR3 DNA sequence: TGTGCCAGCAGCCTCAGAGGGGGCGCAGGATCTGGAAACACCATATATTTT. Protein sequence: CASSLRGGAGSGNTIYF.

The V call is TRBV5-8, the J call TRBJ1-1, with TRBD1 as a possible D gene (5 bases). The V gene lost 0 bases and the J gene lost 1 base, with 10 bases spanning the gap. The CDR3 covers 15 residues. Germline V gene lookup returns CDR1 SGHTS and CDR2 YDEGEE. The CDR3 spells CASSLGQGANTEAFF. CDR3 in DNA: TGTGCCAGCAGCTTGGGGCAGGGCGCGAACACTGAAGCTTTCTTT.

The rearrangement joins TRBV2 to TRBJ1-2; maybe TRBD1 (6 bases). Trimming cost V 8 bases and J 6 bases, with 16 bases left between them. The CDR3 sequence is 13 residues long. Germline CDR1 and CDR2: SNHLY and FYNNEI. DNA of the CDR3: TGTGCCAGCTCAGGGGAACAGGGTGATGGCTACACCTTC. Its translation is CASSGEQGDGYTF.

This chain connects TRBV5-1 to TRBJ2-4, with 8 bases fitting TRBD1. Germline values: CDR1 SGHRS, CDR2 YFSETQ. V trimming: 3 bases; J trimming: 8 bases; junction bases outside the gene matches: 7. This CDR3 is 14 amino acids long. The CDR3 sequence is CASSSKDRVDIQYF. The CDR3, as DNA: TGCGCCAGCAGCTCGAAGGACAGGGTGGACATTCAGTACTTC.

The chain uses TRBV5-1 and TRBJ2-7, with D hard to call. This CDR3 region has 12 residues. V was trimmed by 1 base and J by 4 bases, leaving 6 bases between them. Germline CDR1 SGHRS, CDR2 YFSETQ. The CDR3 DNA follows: TGCGCCAGCAGCTTGACCGGATACGAGCAGTACTTC. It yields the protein CASSLTGYEQYF.

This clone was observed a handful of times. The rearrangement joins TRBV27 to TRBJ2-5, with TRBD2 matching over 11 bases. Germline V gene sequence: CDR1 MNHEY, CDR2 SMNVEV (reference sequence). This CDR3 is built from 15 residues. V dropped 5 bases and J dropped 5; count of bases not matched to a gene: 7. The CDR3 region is CASSPLSSGRETQYF. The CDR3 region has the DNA TGTGCCAGCAGTCCCCTGTCTAGCGGGAGGGAGACCCAGTACTTC.

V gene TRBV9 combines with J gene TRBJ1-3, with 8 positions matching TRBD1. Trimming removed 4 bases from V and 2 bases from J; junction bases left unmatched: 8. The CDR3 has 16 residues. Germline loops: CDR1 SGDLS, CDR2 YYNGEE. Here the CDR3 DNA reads TGTGCCAGCAGCTCAAAGCTACAGGGGGCTGGAAACACCATATATTTT. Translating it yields CASSSKLQGAGNTIYF.

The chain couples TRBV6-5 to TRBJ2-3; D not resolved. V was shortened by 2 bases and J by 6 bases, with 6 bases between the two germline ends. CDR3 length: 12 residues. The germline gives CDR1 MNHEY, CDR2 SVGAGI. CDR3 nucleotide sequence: TGTGCCAGCAGTTACGCCAAGGATACGCAGTATTTT. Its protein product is CASSYAKDTQYF.

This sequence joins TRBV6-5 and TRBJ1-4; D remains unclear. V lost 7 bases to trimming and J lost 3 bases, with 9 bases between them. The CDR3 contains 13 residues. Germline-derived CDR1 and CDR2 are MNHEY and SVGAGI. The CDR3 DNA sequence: TGTGCCAGCATGGAAATTGCTAATGAAAAACTGTTTTTT. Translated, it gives CASMEIANEKLFF.

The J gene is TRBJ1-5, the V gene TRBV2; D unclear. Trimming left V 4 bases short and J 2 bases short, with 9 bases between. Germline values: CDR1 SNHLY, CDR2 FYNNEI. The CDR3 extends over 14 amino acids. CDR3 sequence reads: CASSGGNRNQPQHF. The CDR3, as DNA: TGTGCCAGCAGTGGAGGCAATCGCAATCAGCCCCAGCATTTT.

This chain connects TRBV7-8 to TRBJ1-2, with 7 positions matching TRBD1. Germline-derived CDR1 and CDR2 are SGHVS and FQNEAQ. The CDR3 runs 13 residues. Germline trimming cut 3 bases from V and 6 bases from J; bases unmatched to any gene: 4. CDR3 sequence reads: CASSFDRADGYTF. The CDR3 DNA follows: TGTGCCAGCAGCTTTGACAGGGCGGATGGCTACACCTTC.

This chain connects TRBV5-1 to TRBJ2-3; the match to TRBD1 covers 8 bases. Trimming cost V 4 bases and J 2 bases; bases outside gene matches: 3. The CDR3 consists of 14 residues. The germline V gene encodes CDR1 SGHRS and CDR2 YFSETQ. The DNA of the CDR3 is TGCGCCAGCAGCCCGGGACAGGACACAGATACGCAGTATTTT. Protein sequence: CASSPGQDTDTQYF.

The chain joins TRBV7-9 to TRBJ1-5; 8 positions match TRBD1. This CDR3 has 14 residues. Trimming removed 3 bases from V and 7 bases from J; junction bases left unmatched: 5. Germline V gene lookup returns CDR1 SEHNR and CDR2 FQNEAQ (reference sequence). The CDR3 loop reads CASSFGQGRQPQHF. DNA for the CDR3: TGTGCCAGCAGCTTTGGACAGGGCCGACAGCCCCAGCATTTT.

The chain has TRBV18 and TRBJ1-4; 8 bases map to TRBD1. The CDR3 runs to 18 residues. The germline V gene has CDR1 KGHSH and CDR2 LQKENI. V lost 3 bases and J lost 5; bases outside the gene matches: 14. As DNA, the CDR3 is TGTGCCAGCTCACCGTCTAGCAGGGGGCCTTTAACGAATGAAAAACTGTTTTTT. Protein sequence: CASSPSSRGPLTNEKLFF.